These 20 T cell receptor beta chains were all obtained from the same sample, sequenced in a study of T cell repertoires in cytomegalovirus infection. TCRdb recomputed calls from the reads with MiXCR, one row per CDR3 protein. The sample yields some 130,000 distinct CDR3 sequences, roughly 9% seen once. Sequences were obtained from PBMCs. The receptors were sampled from a human donor in good health (CMV status not recorded). Some clones in this sample may be carry-over from other donors' samples.

There are many counts of this clonotype. This sequence joins TRBV7-9 and TRBJ1-1; TRBD1 matches at 7 bases. The CDR3 covers 15 residues. CDR1 and CDR2 from the germline V gene are SEHNR and FQNEAQ (reference sequence). V gave up 3 bases and J gave up 4 bases; unmatched junction bases: 8. The CDR3: CASSLVGAGGTEAFF. The CDR3 region has the DNA TGTGCCAGCAGCTTGGTCGGGGCAGGGGGCACTGAAGCTTTCTTT.

This clonotype came up a few times. The V gene is TRBV5-1, the J gene TRBJ1-4; D is uncertain. CDR3 length equals 13 residues. V shed 7 bases and J shed 4 bases, with 11 bases lying between them. The germline V gene encodes CDR1 SGHRS and CDR2 YFSETQ. The CDR3 here is CASSPGFNEKLFF. CDR3 in DNA: TGCGCCAGCTCCCCCGGTTTTAATGAAAAACTGTTTTTT.

This clonotype occurred many times. This rearrangement joins TRBV7-2 to TRBJ1-6; D is unresolved. V lost 4 bases and J lost 7, with 5 bases in between. Germline V gene data show CDR1 as SGHTA and CDR2 as FQGNSA. CDR3 size: 12 residues. The CDR3 region has the DNA TGTGCCAGCAGCTCATTCAATTCACCCCTCCACTTT. As protein: CASSSFNSPLHF.

This chain connects TRBV29-1 to TRBJ2-7; D not certain. This CDR3 is 12 amino acids long. CDR1 is SQVTM, CDR2 ANQGSEA, per germline. Trimming removed 6 bases at V and 2 bases at J, with 11 bases between. The CDR3 sequence is CSVRTGTYEQYF. CDR3 in DNA: TGCAGCGTCCGGACGGGCACCTACGAGCAGTACTTC.

This clonotype was recorded at least ten times. The rearrangement uses TRBV19 and TRBJ1-1; 7 nucleotides agree with TRBD1. Germline CDR1 is LNHDA and CDR2 is SQIVND (reference sequence). J was trimmed by 3 bases and V by 6 bases; bases with no gene match: 19. The CDR3 loop spans 18 amino acids. The CDR3 loop reads CASSPGRQGKRIDTEAFF. CDR3 bases: TGTGCCAGTAGCCCCGGACGACAGGGAAAAAGGATCGACACTGAAGCTTTCTTT.

This clonotype was seen many times. The chain uses TRBV29-1 and TRBJ1-1, with D hard to call. V lost 6 bases to trimming and J lost 4 bases, with 21 bases between them. The CDR3 extends over 15 amino acids. Germline values: CDR1 SQVTM, CDR2 ANQGSEA. The CDR3 sequence is CSVRPSGPFSTEAFF. The CDR3 DNA follows: TGCAGCGTCCGCCCCTCTGGCCCTTTTTCCACTGAAGCTTTCTTT. Filled out from reference TRBV29-1 and TRBJ1-1, the complete variable domain reads SAVISQKPSRDICQRGTSLTIQCQVDSQVTMMFWYRQQPGQSLTLIATANQGSEATYESGFVIDKFPISRPNLTFSTLTVSNMSPEDSSIYLCSVRPSGPFSTEAFFGQGTRLTVV.

The table lists this clonotype with many counts. This chain joins TRBV7-9 and TRBJ2-3; tentative D call: TRBD2 (6 bases). In germline, CDR1 is SEHNR, CDR2 FQNEAQ (reference sequence). This CDR3 contains 14 residues. Between the trimmed V and J ends, which lost 6 bases and 4 bases, there was a span of 14 bases. The DNA for the CDR3 is TGTGCCAGCAGTTCGGGACTCCCCCCAGATACGCAGTATTTT. Encoded protein: CASSSGLPPDTQYF. The variable domain in full, completed from reference TRBV7-9 and TRBJ2-3, reads DTGVSQNPRHKITKRGQNVTFRCDPISEHNRLYWYRQTLGQGPEFLTYFQNEAQLEKSRLLSDRFSAERPKGSFSTLEIQRTEQGDSAMYLCASSSGLPPDTQYFGPGTRLTVL.

V and J are TRBV29-1 and TRBJ1-5, with 10 nucleotides matching TRBD1. V lost 6 bases and J lost 1; bases outside the gene matches: 3. Germline CDR1 SQVTM, CDR2 ANQGSEA. CDR3 length equals 14 residues. CDR3 DNA sequence: TGCAGCGTAAGGGGACAGGGGAGCAATCAGCCCCAGCATTTT. Residues: CSVRGQGSNQPQHF. The entire variable domain, with the rest obtained from reference TRBV29-1 and TRBJ1-5, is as follows: SAVISQKPSRDICQRGTSLTIQCQVDSQVTMMFWYRQQPGQSLTLIATANQGSEATYESGFVIDKFPISRPNLTFSTLTVSNMSPEDSSIYLCSVRGQGSNQPQHFGDGTRLSIL.

This clonotype came up many times. V gene TRBV7-2 combines with J gene TRBJ2-7, with D uncertain. The CDR3 length is 12 residues. The germline gives CDR1 SGHTA, CDR2 FQGNSA. V gave up 1 base and J gave up 0 bases, with 1 base separating them. CDR3 region: CASSLGSYEQYF. CDR3 in DNA: TGTGCCAGCAGCTTAGGCTCCTACGAGCAGTACTTC.

This clonotype was detected ten times or more. The rearrangement joins TRBV7-9 to TRBJ2-5, with D perhaps TRBD2 (5 bases). Germline CDR1 reads SEHNR; CDR2 reads FQNEAQ (reference sequence). This CDR3 contains 15 residues. The V gene lost 5 bases and the J gene lost 4 bases, with 17 bases spanning the gap. The CDR3 loop is CASSPRRVGAETQYF. For the CDR3, the DNA is TGTGCCAGCAGCCCCCGGCGGGTCGGAGCAGAGACCCAGTACTTC.

This clonotype was counted many times. A clone one base away is much larger, so this may be a read error. V and J are TRBV7-9 and TRBJ1-1; 7 bases are a match to TRBD1. Germline V gives CDR1 SEHNR, CDR2 FQNEAQ (reference sequence). V dropped 1 base and J dropped 0; count of bases not matched to a gene: 2. The CDR3 is made up of 15 amino acids. The DNA of the CDR3 is TGTGCCAGCAGCTTAGATACAGGGGTGAACACTGAAGCTTTCTTT. Protein product: CASSLDTGVNTEAFF.

This rearrangement joins TRBV28 to TRBJ1-3; D not certain. V shed 8 bases and J shed 4 bases, with 9 bases lying between them. The length of the CDR3 is 12 residues. Germline values: CDR1 MDHEN, CDR2 SYDVKM. The CDR3 loop is CASWGSGNTIYF. CDR3 sequence (DNA): TGTGCCAGCTGGGGATCCGGAAACACCATATATTTT.

Many counts were recorded for this clonotype. The rearrangement uses TRBV19 and TRBJ2-3; D unresolved. Trimming pared 8 bases from V and 3 bases from J, leaving 12 bases between. Germline assignment: CDR1 LNHDA and CDR2 SQIVND (reference sequence). The CDR3 loop spans 13 amino acids. This CDR3 reads CASWIPGTDTQYF. DNA for the CDR3: TGTGCCAGTTGGATCCCTGGGACAGATACGCAGTATTTT. The full variable domain, completed using reference TRBV19 and TRBJ2-3, is DGGITQSPKYLFRKEGQNVTLSCEQNLNHDAMYWYRQDPGQGLRLIYYSQIVNDFQKGDIAEGYSVSREKKESFPLTVTSAQKNPTAFYLCASWIPGTDTQYFGPGTRLTVL.

This clonotype has a count of ten or more. The J gene is TRBJ1-1, the V gene TRBV11-3, with D maybe TRBD1 (5 bases). V lost 5 bases to trimming and J lost 1 base, with 11 bases between them. Per the germline V gene, CDR1 is SGHNT and CDR2 is YENEEA. The CDR3 length is 14 residues. The CDR3 is CASSTDGQNTEAFF. DNA for the CDR3: TGTGCCAGCAGCACGGACGGACAGAACACTGAAGCTTTCTTT.

This clonotype occurred many times. The chain carries TRBV6-5 and TRBJ1-5, with D hard to call. Germline CDR1 and CDR2: MNHEY and SVGAGI. The CDR3 consists of 15 residues. Trimming cost V 0 bases and J 5 bases, with 11 bases left between them. The CDR3 nucleotides are TGTGCCAGCAGTTACTCGGGTCAGCGGGATCAGCCCCAGCATTTT. This gives the protein CASSYSGQRDQPQHF.

The rearrangement joins TRBV5-1 to TRBJ2-5, with 10 bases fitting TRBD1. CDR1 SGHRS and CDR2 YFSETQ come from the germline V gene. There are 13 residues in the CDR3. The V and J ends lost 3 bases and 6 bases, in that order; junction bases with no gene match: 2. The CDR3 spells CASSWDRGQTQYF. The CDR3 bases are TGCGCCAGCAGCTGGGACAGGGGTCAGACCCAGTACTTC.

This clonotype was seen at least ten times. The gene calls are TRBV6-4 and TRBJ2-3, with D uncertain. The CDR3 is made up of 13 amino acids. Germline assignment: CDR1 MRHNA and CDR2 SNTAGT. The V end was cut by 2 bases, the J end by 8 bases, with 11 bases between. The CDR3 DNA is TGTGCCAGCAGTGACATCACCGTCGGTACGCAGTATTTT. As protein: CASSDITVGTQYF.

V and J are TRBV27 and TRBJ2-1, with a tentative D call TRBD1 (6 bases). Between the trimmed V and J ends, which lost 3 bases and 0 bases, there was a span of 15 bases. The CDR3 has 17 amino acids. Per the germline V gene, CDR1 is MNHEY and CDR2 is SMNVEV (reference sequence). The CDR3 DNA reads TGTGCCAGCAGTTTCCCGACCACAGGGATCTCCTACAATGAGCAGTTCTTC. As protein: CASSFPTTGISYNEQFF.

There are many counts of this clonotype. The chain recombines TRBV28 with TRBJ1-6, with D possibly being TRBD1 (5 bases). CDR3 length: 15 residues. The germline gives CDR1 MDHEN, CDR2 SYDVKM. V was trimmed by 5 bases and J by 10 bases, leaving 18 bases between them. The CDR3 loop is CASSPVGGVNSPLHF. CDR3 in DNA: TGTGCCAGCAGTCCAGTGGGAGGGGTAAACTCACCCCTCCACTTT.

The sample holds a few counts of this clonotype. The gene calls are TRBV5-1 and TRBJ2-3; 7 bases line up with TRBD1. The germline gives CDR1 SGHRS, CDR2 YFSETQ. The CDR3 spans 14 residues. The V segment lost 3 bases and the J segment 4 bases; nucleotides outside the gene matches: 5. The DNA of the CDR3 is TGCGCCAGCAGCTCAGACAGGGCCGCAGATACGCAGTATTTT. Translated: CASSSDRAADTQYF.